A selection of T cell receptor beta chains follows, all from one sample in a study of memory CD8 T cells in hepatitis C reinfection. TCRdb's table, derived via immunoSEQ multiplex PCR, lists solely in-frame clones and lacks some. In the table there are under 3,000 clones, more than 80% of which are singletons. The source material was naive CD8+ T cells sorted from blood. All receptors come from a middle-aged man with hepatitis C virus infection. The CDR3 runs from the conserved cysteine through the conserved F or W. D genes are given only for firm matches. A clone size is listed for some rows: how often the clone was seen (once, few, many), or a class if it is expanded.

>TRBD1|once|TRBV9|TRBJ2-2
TGTGCCAGCAGCGTAGAGGGACAGGGCTTCACCGGGGAGCTGTTTTTT
CASSVEGQGFTGELFF
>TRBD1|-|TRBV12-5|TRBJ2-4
TGTGCTAGTGGGCCCCGGGACAGGGTAATTGTCAAAAACATTCAGTACTTC
CASGPRDRVIVKNIQYF
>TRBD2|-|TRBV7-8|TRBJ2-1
TGTGCCAGCAGCCGGGGGACTAGCGTAGGCTACAATGAGCAGTTCTTC
CASSRGTSVGYNEQFF
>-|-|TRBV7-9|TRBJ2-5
TGTGCCAGCAGCCCCGCCTCCTCTAGCCGGAGAGAGACCCAGTACTTC
CASSPASSSRRETQYF
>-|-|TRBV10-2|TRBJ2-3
TGCGCCAGCAGTGAGTCTGGGGGGTCCGCAGATACGCAGTATTTT
CASSESGGSADTQYF
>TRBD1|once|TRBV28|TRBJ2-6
TGTGCCAGCAGTAACTTTACAGGGGGCGGTGGGGCCAACGTCCTGACTTTC
CASSNFTGGGGANVLTF
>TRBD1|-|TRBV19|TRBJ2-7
TGTGCCAGTAGTATCTGGGGACAGAACTCTGTGGAGCAGTACTTC
CASSIWGQNSVEQYF
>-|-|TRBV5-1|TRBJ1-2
TGCGCCAGCAGCCCCTTATTGACAGAGAGCCCTAACTATGGCTACACCTTC
CASSPLLTESPNYGYTF
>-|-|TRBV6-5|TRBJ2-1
TGTGCCAGCAGTTATTCAAGGACTTCATCCAATGAGCAGTTCTTC
CASSYSRTSSNEQFF
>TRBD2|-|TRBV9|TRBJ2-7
TGTGCCAGCAGCGTAGGGACTAGCGGTTCCTACGAGCAGTACTTC
CASSVGTSGSYEQYF
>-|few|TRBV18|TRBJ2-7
TGTGCCAGCTCACCGGCCGGGGAATTCTACGAGCAGTACTTC
CASSPAGEFYEQYF
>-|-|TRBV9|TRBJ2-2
TGTGCCAGCAGCGTAGCGTCAGGGGAGTCCGGGGAGCTGTTTTTT
CASSVASGESGELFF
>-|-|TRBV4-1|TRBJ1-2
TGCGCCAGCAGCCAAGATACAGGGTGGAGTGGCTACACCTTC
CASSQDTGWSGYTF
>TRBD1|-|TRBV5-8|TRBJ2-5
TGTGCCAGCAGCATTACCGGGACAGGGTTCCAAGAGACCCAGTACTTC
CASSITGTGFQETQYF
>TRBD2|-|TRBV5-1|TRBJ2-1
TGCGCCAGCAGCTTAGGACTAGCGGAAAACAATGAGCAGTTCTTC
CASSLGLAENNEQFF
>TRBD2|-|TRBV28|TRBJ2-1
TGTGCCAGCAGTTCGTTGACTAGCGGGAGGAAGGGTGAGCAGTTCTTC
CASSSLTSGRKGEQFF
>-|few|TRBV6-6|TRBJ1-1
TGTGCCAGCAGTTTAGGGGGAAAGAACACTGAAGCTTTCTTT
CASSLGGKNTEAFF
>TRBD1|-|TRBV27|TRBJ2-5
TGTGCCAGCAGTTCTGTACCAGGGACAGGCCAAGAGACCCAGTACTTC
CASSSVPGTGQETQYF
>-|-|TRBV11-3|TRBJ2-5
TGTGCCAGCAGCTTAGGTAGTTACCAAGAGACCCAGTACTTC
CASSLGSYQETQYF
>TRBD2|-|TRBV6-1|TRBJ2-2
TGTGCCAGCAGTGAATTGGTAGCGGGAGGTCCCGGGGAGCTGTTTTTT
CASSELVAGGPGELFF
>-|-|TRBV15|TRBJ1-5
TGTGCCACCAGCAGAGACCGTCTTCAGCCCCAGCATTTT
CATSRDRLQPQHF
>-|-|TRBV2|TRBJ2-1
TGTGCCAGCACGCTCAGCGGGTCCTCCTACAATGAGCAGTTCTTC
CASTLSGSSYNEQFF
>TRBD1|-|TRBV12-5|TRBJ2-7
TGTGCTAGTGGCCCCCGACAGGGGGCGGAGTACGAGCAGTACTTC
CASGPRQGAEYEQYF
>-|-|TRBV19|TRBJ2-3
TGTGCCAGTAGTACCGTGCAGGGCACAGATACGCAGTATTTT
CASSTVQGTDTQYF
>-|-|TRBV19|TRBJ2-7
TGTGCCAGTAGTACAGGAAACGAGCAGTACTTC
CASSTGNEQYF